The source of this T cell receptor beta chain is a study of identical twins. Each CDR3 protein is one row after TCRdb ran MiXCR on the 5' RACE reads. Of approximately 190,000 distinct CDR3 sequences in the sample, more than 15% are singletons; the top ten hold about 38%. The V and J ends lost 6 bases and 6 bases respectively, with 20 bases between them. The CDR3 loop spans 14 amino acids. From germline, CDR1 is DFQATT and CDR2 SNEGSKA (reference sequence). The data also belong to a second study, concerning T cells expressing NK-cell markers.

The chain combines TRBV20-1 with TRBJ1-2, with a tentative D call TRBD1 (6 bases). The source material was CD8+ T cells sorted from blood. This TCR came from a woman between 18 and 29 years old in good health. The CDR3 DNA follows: TGCAGTGCCACCGGATCGGGGGCGAAGAATGGCTACACCTTC. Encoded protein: CSATGSGAKNGYTF.